What follows are 30 T cell receptor beta chains derived from one specimen sequenced in a study of blood T cell repertoires in COVID-19. Assay used: immunoSEQ multiplex PCR; TCRdb lists only in-frame clones, some missing. The table lists about 140,000 clones, approximately 79% of them singletons. The sample was peripheral blood. The receptor set was obtained from a man aged 55 to 69 with acute or convalescent COVID-19.

The chain uses TRBV7-2 and TRBJ2-2; unclear D gene. V lost 3 bases to trimming and J lost 6 bases, with 20 bases between them. The CDR3 totals 17 residues. Germline-derived CDR1 and CDR2 are SGHTA and FQGNSA. The DNA for the CDR3 is TGTGCCAGCAGCTTCACCACACCCCGGAGAAGAGCCGGGGAGCTGTTTTTT. As protein: CASSFTTPRRRAGELFF.

This clone was seen once. The chain recombines TRBV2 with TRBJ2-5; TRBD2 might be the D (6 bases). Trimming stripped 3 bases from V and 2 bases from J, with 13 bases between. From germline, CDR1 is SNHLY and CDR2 FYNNEI. The CDR3 length is 15 residues. The CDR3 coding sequence is TGTGCCAGCAGTGAGTTTTCGGGAGTACAAGAGACCCAGTACTTC. Translation gives CASSEFSGVQETQYF.

The rearrangement uses TRBV30 and TRBJ2-1; 7 bases line up with TRBD2. With V trimmed by 6 bases and J by 8 bases, 4 bases remained unmatched. The germline gives CDR1 GTSNPN, CDR2 SVGIG (reference sequence). This CDR3 is 11 amino acids long. CDR3 bases: TGTGCCTGTCTAGGGAGGGATGAGCAGTTCTTC. Encoded protein: CACLGRDEQFF.

Turning to this clone: The junction differs from germline at one of its ends, possibly a read error. The chain has TRBV27 and TRBJ2-1; 7 nucleotides line up with TRBD2. CDR1 MNHEY and CDR2 SMNVEV come from the germline V gene (reference sequence). The CDR3 contains 17 residues. CDR3 region: CASSLEARLAKGAPLVF. The CDR3, as DNA: TGTGCCAGCAGTTTAGAAGCCAGACTAGCTAAAGGGGCCCCCTTAGTCTTC.

V is TRBV19 and J is TRBJ2-1, with D possibly TRBD2 on 6 matching bases. CDR1 is LNHDA and CDR2 is SQIVND in the germline V gene (reference sequence). Trimming took off 7 bases at V and 4 bases at J, with 17 bases between the two ends. The CDR3 extends over 15 amino acids. The CDR3 region is CASTDGGAQYNEQFF. DNA for the CDR3: TGTGCCAGTACCGACGGGGGAGCCCAGTACAATGAGCAGTTCTTC.

The chain is built from TRBV5-5 and TRBJ1-2; TRBD1 might be the D (5 bases). The CDR3 loop spans 15 amino acids. Germline CDR1 reads SGHKS; CDR2 reads YYEKEE (reference sequence). Trimming took 4 bases from V and 5 from J, leaving 18 bases between them. CDR3 in amino acids: CASSPNGAVGYGYTF. CDR3 DNA sequence: TGTGCCAGCAGCCCTAATGGGGCCGTCGGGTATGGCTACACCTTC.

This clone was seen only a few times. The chain joins TRBV10-3 to TRBJ2-2, with 9 bases aligning to TRBD1. V was clipped by 6 bases and J by 3 bases; unmatched bases: 2. Germline CDR1 ENHRY, CDR2 SYGVKD. The CDR3 extends over 14 amino acids. The CDR3 DNA follows: TGTGCCATCAGGCGGACAGGGGACACCGGGGAGCTGTTTTTT. It is translated as CAIRRTGDTGELFF.

This clone was counted a single time. The chain carries TRBV3-1 (or the pseudogene TRBV3-2) and TRBJ2-1; weak D call: TRBD2 (6 bases). The ends were cut back, 2 bases at V and 10 bases at J, with 24 bases in the middle. The CDR3 contains 17 residues. Germline assignment: CDR1 LGHDT and CDR2 YNNKEL (reference sequence). CDR3 bases: TGTGCCAGCAGCCAACTCCTCGGGACTGCACGGGAAAGGGAGCAGTTCTTC. Its protein product is CASSQLLGTAREREQFF.

The chain recombines TRBV5-4 with TRBJ1-2, with D unclear. Trimming removed 9 bases at V and 1 base at J, with 13 bases between. CDR1 is SGHNT, CDR2 YYREEE, per germline (reference sequence). There are 13 residues in the CDR3. The CDR3 DNA sequence: TGTGCCACCCTGCGCCCCGGTAACTATGGCTACACCTTC. Its protein is CATLRPGNYGYTF.

The CDR3 DNA is TGTGCCAGCAGTGAGCTAGTAACGGGCACAGATACGCAGTATTTT. Translation gives CASSELVTGTDTQYF. V and J are TRBV2 and TRBJ2-3; D unclear. V gave up 3 bases and J gave up 1 base, with 11 bases separating them. The germline V gene encodes CDR1 SNHLY and CDR2 FYNNEI. The CDR3 covers 15 residues.

This clone was observed a single time. The chain links TRBV28 to TRBJ1-6, with 11 bases aligning to TRBD1. V shed 2 bases, J shed 9 bases, and the junction held 3 bases outside the gene matches. The CDR3 extends over 15 amino acids. From germline, CDR1 is MDHEN and CDR2 SYDVKM. CDR3 DNA: TGTGCCAGCAGTTTACTGGGACAGGGGGGTTCACCCCTCCACTTT. Translating gives CASSLLGQGGSPLHF.

The chain couples TRBV10-2 to TRBJ2-5, with TRBD2 as a possible D gene (6 bases). This CDR3 has 12 amino acids. Germline lookup yields CDR1 WSHSY and CDR2 SAAADI. V dropped 7 bases and J dropped 5 bases, with 11 bases sitting between them. CDR3: CASKESGETQYF. The DNA for the CDR3 is TGCGCCAGCAAGGAAAGCGGGGAGACCCAGTACTTC.

The V call is TRBV27, the J call TRBJ2-7, with D possibly matching TRBD1 (7 bases). Trimming took off 6 bases at V and 5 bases at J, with 14 bases between the two ends. Per germline, CDR1 MNHEY and CDR2 SMNVEV (reference sequence). The CDR3 length is 13 residues. The CDR3 DNA reads as TGTGCCAGCAGGCCGACAGGGACTCACGAGCAGTACTTC. This translates into CASRPTGTHEQYF.

The chain carries TRBV7-2 and TRBJ2-1, with 11 bases aligning to TRBD2. Germline CDR1 is SGHTA and CDR2 is FQGNSA. Trimming took 0 bases from V and 4 from J; bases not matched to a gene: 2. The CDR3 has 16 amino acids. The CDR3: CASSLAVAGGYNEQFF. CDR3 nucleotides: TGTGCCAGCAGCTTAGCAGTAGCGGGAGGGTACAATGAGCAGTTCTTC.

The chain uses TRBV4-1 and TRBJ2-3, with 9 bases fitting TRBD1. V was clipped by 2 bases and J by 4 bases; unmatched bases: 7. CDR1 is MGHRA, CDR2 YSYEKL, per germline. The CDR3 runs to 16 residues. The CDR3 DNA reads TGCGCCAGCAGCCAACTTGACAGGGGGTACGCAGATACGCAGTATTTT. It codes for CASSQLDRGYADTQYF.

The V gene is TRBV14, the J gene TRBJ2-6; D remains ambiguous. Trimming left V 0 bases short and J 0 bases short, with 9 bases between. CDR1 SGHDN and CDR2 FVKESK come from the germline V gene. This CDR3 contains 17 residues. CDR3 sequence (DNA): TGTGCCAGCAGCCAAGATCGGCGGTTCTCTGGGGCCAACGTCCTGACTTTC. Residues: CASSQDRRFSGANVLTF. The full variable domain, rest sourced from reference TRBV14 and TRBJ2-6, is EAGVTQFPSHSVIEKGQTVTLRCDPISGHDNLYWYRRVMGKEIKFLLHFVKESKQDESGMPNNRFLAERTGGTYSTLKVQPAELEDSGVYFCASSQDRRFSGANVLTFGAGSRLTVL.

This chain uses TRBV7-3 with TRBJ1-6; no reliable D call. V lost 4 bases, J lost 8 bases, and 9 bases lay in between. Germline values: CDR1 SGHTA, CDR2 FQGTGA. This CDR3 region has 13 residues. This CDR3 reads CASSSSRDSPLHF. DNA for the CDR3: TGTGCCAGCAGCTCCTCACGGGATTCACCCCTCCACTTT.

V gene TRBV19 combines with J gene TRBJ2-5; 9 bases align to TRBD1. The germline V gene has CDR1 LNHDA and CDR2 SQIVND (reference sequence). The CDR3 is 16 amino acids. The V gene end was trimmed by 1 base and the J gene end by 4 bases; junction bases not matched to a gene: 7. The CDR3 nucleotides are TGTGCCAGTAGTATAGCTGGACAGGGGCCGCGAGAGACCCAGTACTTC. Its translation: CASSIAGQGPRETQYF.

This clone was found a few times. The gene calls are TRBV5-5 and TRBJ2-5; 8 bases agree with TRBD2. Germline loops: CDR1 SGHKS, CDR2 YYEKEE (reference sequence). The CDR3 is 14 residues long. V was pared by 4 bases and J by 1 base, with 3 bases of the junction left unmatched. The DNA of the CDR3 is TGTGCCAGCAGCCGGGGACTAGTCCAAGAGACCCAGTACTTC. Protein sequence: CASSRGLVQETQYF.

The chain carries TRBV18 and TRBJ1-1, with 7 positions matching TRBD1. The CDR3 consists of 13 residues. Germline assignment: CDR1 KGHSH and CDR2 LQKENI. With 3 bases clipped from V and 6 bases from J, the junction kept 4 bases outside the gene matches. The CDR3 loop is CASSPFQGAEAFF. CDR3 nucleotide sequence: TGTGCCAGCTCACCGTTTCAGGGGGCTGAAGCTTTCTTT. Supplemented by reference TRBV18 and TRBJ1-1, the full variable domain reads NAGVMQNPRHLVRRRGQEARLRCSPMKGHSHVYWYRQLPEEGLKFMVYLQKENIIDESGMPKERFSAEFPKEGPSILRIQQVVRGDSAAYFCASSPFQGAEAFFGQGTRLTVV.

V is TRBV19 and J is TRBJ1-6; perhaps TRBD1 as D (6 bases). Germline loops: CDR1 LNHDA, CDR2 SQIVND (reference sequence). The V end lost 7 bases, the J end lost 5 bases, and 12 bases lay between the germline ends. The CDR3 covers 14 residues. CDR3 region: CASKTTGHNSPLHF. The CDR3 DNA reads TGTGCCAGTAAAACCACAGGGCATAATTCACCCCTCCACTTT.

The chain uses TRBV2 and TRBJ1-2; the match to TRBD1 covers 11 bases. CDR1 and CDR2 from the germline V gene are SNHLY and FYNNEI. The CDR3 spans 12 residues. J was trimmed by 8 bases and V by 7 bases; bases with no gene match: 3. The CDR3 region has the DNA TGTGCCAGCAAGGGACAGGGGGGCGGCTACACCTTC. Translating it yields CASKGQGGGYTF.

The chain combines TRBV2 with TRBJ2-5; a weak D match, TRBD1 (6 bases). Trimming removed 5 bases at V and 2 bases at J, with 12 bases between. There are 14 residues in the CDR3. Per the germline V gene, CDR1 is SNHLY and CDR2 is FYNNEI. The CDR3 DNA is TGTGCCAGCAGTCCGGTTAGGGGGCAAGAGACCCAGTACTTC. Amino acid sequence: CASSPVRGQETQYF.

The chain employs TRBV7-2 and TRBJ2-1; 8 nucleotides align to TRBD2. Looked up from germline, CDR1 is SGHTA and CDR2 is FQGNSA. The CDR3 spans 12 residues. CDR3 in DNA: TGTGTCTCGGAGGCGGGGGGACATGAGCAGTTCTTC. It translates to CVSEAGGHEQFF.

The chain carries TRBV6-1 and TRBJ1-2, with D unresolved. V lost 1 base and J lost 0, with 9 bases in between. The germline gives CDR1 MNHNS, CDR2 SASEGT. The CDR3 contains 15 residues. The CDR3, as DNA: TGTGCCAGCAGTGAAGACCAGCTAGCTAACTATGGCTACACCTTC. It codes for CASSEDQLANYGYTF.

The V gene is TRBV11-2, the J gene TRBJ2-7, with no clear D. Germline loops: CDR1 SGHAT, CDR2 FQNNGV. The CDR3 has 17 residues. Trimming took 1 base from V and 0 from J, leaving 16 bases between them. The CDR3 nucleotides read TGTGCCAGCAGCTTAGGCCCCATACAGTTCAGCTCCTACGAGCAGTACTTC. Translation gives CASSLGPIQFSSYEQYF.

In its sample, this clone was seen once. This chain uses TRBV28 with TRBJ2-7, with D unclear. V was trimmed by 5 bases and J by 3 bases, leaving 8 bases between them. The CDR3 runs to 12 residues. Germline V gene lookup returns CDR1 MDHEN and CDR2 SYDVKM. CDR3 region: CASSPLGYEQYF. The CDR3 DNA sequence: TGTGCCAGCAGTCCCCTAGGCTACGAGCAGTACTTC.

The rearrangement joins TRBV28 to TRBJ2-3; D possibly corresponds to TRBD2 (7 bases). The germline gives CDR1 MDHEN, CDR2 SYDVKM. This CDR3 has 16 amino acids. V lost 5 bases, J lost 1 base, and 16 bases lay in between. Here the CDR3 reads CASSLEGGRRTDTQYF. The CDR3 coding sequence is TGTGCCAGCAGTCTAGAGGGGGGGAGGCGCACAGATACGCAGTATTTT.

The chain combines TRBV12-3 or TRBV12-4 with TRBJ1-2; D remains ambiguous. The CDR3 length is 13 residues. With 3 bases removed from V and 1 base from J, the gap between germline ends came to 6 bases. The CDR3 bases are TGTGCCAGCAGTTTTTCCAGTAACTATGGCTACACCTTC. Residues: CASSFSSNYGYTF.

The J gene is TRBJ1-3, the V gene TRBV21-1; the table's D call, TRBD1, has no DNA check behind it. TRBV21-1 is reported as a pseudogene. This CDR3 spans 17 amino acids. This CDR3 reads CASSPRLRTGPDGTIYF. CDR3 coding DNA: TGTGCCAGCAGCCCCCGCCTTCGGACAGGCCCTGACGGCACCATATATTTT.